One and the same sample provided the 20 T cell receptor beta chains below, sequenced in a study of post-analysis software for immune sequencing data. Unique molecular identifiers featured in each of the TCR beta cDNA libraries. TCRdb ran MiXCR on the PCR reads and lists one entry per CDR3 protein. The sample consists of around 260,000 distinct CDR3 sequences, 36% of them appearing once. The antigens these receptors bind are not known. General study points: Among roughly five TRBV segments more frequent in patients than controls were TRBV5-6, TRBV5-1 and TRBV20-1.

The source material was blood. Source of these receptors: a girl between 5 and 17 years old with multiple sclerosis.

V is TRBV19 and J is TRBJ2-7; TRBD1 or TRBD2 may be the D gene (5 bases each). There are 14 residues in the CDR3. Germline V gene data show CDR1 as LNHDA and CDR2 as SQIVND (reference sequence). Trimming stripped 5 bases from V and 2 bases from J, with 13 bases between. CDR3 nucleotides: TGTGCCAGTAGTGCTATCGTGGGACCCTACGAGCAGTACTTC. Translating gives CASSAIVGPYEQYF.

CDR3 bases: TGCAGCGTGGACAGGGAGCTAGCTTTCTTT. This gives the protein CSVDRELAFF. V and J are TRBV29-1 and TRBJ1-1; 8 nucleotides match TRBD1. The CDR3 is made up of 10 amino acids. The V gene's germline CDR1 is SQVTM and CDR2 ANQGSEA. V trimming: 6 bases; J trimming: 10 bases; junction bases outside the gene matches: 4. The full variable domain, in which reference TRBV29-1 and TRBJ1-1 provide the parts outside the CDR3, is SAVISQKPSRDICQRGTSLTIQCQVDSQVTMMFWYRQQPGQSLTLIATANQGSEATYESGFVIDKFPISRPNLTFSTLTVSNMSPEDSSIYLCSVDRELAFFGQGTRLTVV.

This clonotype has ten or more counts. The chain joins TRBV7-2 to TRBJ2-5; D uncertain. Germline V gene sequence: CDR1 SGHTA, CDR2 FQGNSA. This CDR3 comprises 15 residues. The V end was cut by 5 bases, the J end by 4 bases, with 17 bases between. CDR3 DNA sequence: TGTGCCAGCAGCCGGGCGTATGGATCACTAGAGACCCAGTACTTC. Residues: CASSRAYGSLETQYF.

There are many counts of this clonotype. This chain joins TRBV20-1 and TRBJ2-5, with D perhaps TRBD1 or TRBD2 (6 bases each). V gave up 1 base and J gave up 3 bases, with 12 bases separating them. This CDR3 comprises 14 residues. Germline lookup yields CDR1 DFQATT and CDR2 SNEGSKA (reference sequence). CDR3 in amino acids: CSARVAGGKETQYF. CDR3 DNA: TGCAGTGCTAGAGTAGCCGGGGGCAAAGAGACCCAGTACTTC.

This clonotype was seen just once. The V gene is TRBV9, the J gene TRBJ2-3; maybe TRBD1 (5 bases). Germline V CDR1 and CDR2: SGDLS, YYNGEE. V lost 2 bases to trimming and J lost 0 bases, with 13 bases between them. CDR3 length: 16 residues. The CDR3 reads CASSVRQLTSTDTQYF. DNA for the CDR3: TGTGCCAGCAGCGTTAGACAGCTTACTAGCACAGATACGCAGTATTTT.

This clonotype was counted between two and nine times. This chain connects TRBV6-4 to TRBJ2-1, with TRBD1 identical over 7 bases. The germline CDR1 and CDR2 sequences are MRHNA and SNTAGT. The CDR3 covers 13 residues. Losses at the gene ends were 5 bases for V and 6 bases for J; bases not matched to a gene: 4. The CDR3 loop is CASSRDRINEQFF. As DNA, the CDR3 is TGTGCCAGCAGTCGGGACAGAATCAATGAGCAGTTCTTC.

This clonotype was counted between two and nine times. This may arise from a read error, as a much more abundant clone is one base away. The rearrangement joins TRBV5-1 to TRBJ2-3, with 8 bases that match TRBD2. Germline V gives CDR1 SGHRS, CDR2 YFSETQ. J was trimmed by 10 bases and V by 4 bases; bases with no gene match: 14. The CDR3 has 15 amino acids. Written as DNA, the CDR3 is TGCGCCAGCAGCGCTAGCGGGCTCAACACCGATGCGCAGTATTTT. Protein sequence: CASSASGLNTDAQYF.

The rearrangement joins TRBV5-1 to TRBJ1-1; no firm D call. The CDR3 consists of 15 residues. V lost 0 bases to trimming and J lost 1 base, with 10 bases between them. Germline lookup yields CDR1 SGHRS and CDR2 YFSETQ. This chain's CDR3 is CASSLGASPNTEAFF. The CDR3 nucleotides are TGCGCCAGCAGCTTGGGGGCCTCACCGAACACTGAAGCTTTCTTT.

There are many counts of this clonotype. DNA for the CDR3: TGTGCCAGCAGTTTATTGGGCGGGCCTAATCAGCCCCAGCATTTT. Translated, it gives CASSLLGGPNQPQHF. J is TRBJ1-5 and V is TRBV27; unclear D gene. The V end lost 1 base, the J end lost 4 bases, and 11 bases lay between the germline ends. CDR3 size: 15 residues. Germline CDR1 and CDR2: MNHEY and SMNVEV (reference sequence).

The chain has TRBV19 and TRBJ1-1; D may be TRBD1 (5 bases). Germline CDR1 reads LNHDA; CDR2 reads SQIVND (reference sequence). This CDR3 spans 17 amino acids. The V end lost 5 bases, the J end lost 1 base, and 20 bases lay between the germline ends. The CDR3 coding sequence is TGTGCCAGTAGTTATAGGAAAACAAAAAGGGGGAACACTGAAGCTTTCTTT. The encoded protein is CASSYRKTKRGNTEAFF.

This chain connects TRBV10-2 to TRBJ2-7; D gene unclear. The end of the DNA fits TRBJ2-5 better, so the J call may be wrong. This CDR3 spans 11 amino acids. CDR1 and CDR2 from the germline V gene are WSHSY and SAAADI. Here the CDR3 DNA reads TGCGCCAGCAGTGACTATGAGACCCAGTACTTC. This codes for CASSDYETQYF.

The chain is built from TRBV12-3 or TRBV12-4 and TRBJ2-2, with a possible D match to TRBD1 (6 bases). V lost 4 bases, J lost 4 bases, and 19 bases lay in between. The CDR3 consists of 17 residues. The CDR3: CASSSTPGRGGTGELFF. Written as DNA, the CDR3 is TGTGCCAGCAGTTCAACCCCAGGGAGAGGGGGCACCGGGGAGCTGTTTTTT.

About this clonotype: It may be a read error: a sequence one base away is much more abundant. The chain employs TRBV6-1 and TRBJ1-4; TRBD1 aligns across 7 bases. The CDR3 length is 14 residues. V shed 4 bases, J shed 4 bases, and the junction held 3 bases outside the gene matches. Per germline, CDR1 MNHNS and CDR2 SASEGT. The CDR3 here is CASSAGTVNEKLFF. Here the CDR3 DNA reads TGTGCCAGCAGTGCCGGGACAGTTAATGAAAAACTGTTTTTT.

Only one count was recorded for this clonotype. This chain joins TRBV7-9 and TRBJ2-1; 12 bases agree with TRBD2. Germline V CDR1 and CDR2: SEHNR, FQNEAQ (reference sequence). V gave up 5 bases and J gave up 7 bases; unmatched junction bases: 6. CDR3 length: 15 residues. CDR3 in DNA: TGTGCCAGCAGCCTGACTAGCGGGAGAATGAATGAGCAGTTCTTC. Its translation is CASSLTSGRMNEQFF.

CDR3 nucleotides: TGCAGTGCTAGAGGGGCCCCGGGACAGGGGACCGGGGGCGGCTACACCTTC. It is translated as CSARGAPGQGTGGGYTF. The V call is TRBV20-1, the J call TRBJ1-2, with 10 bases matching TRBD1. The CDR3 length is 17 residues. Germline CDR1 is DFQATT and CDR2 is SNEGSKA (reference sequence). The trim removed 1 base at V and 8 bases at J, leaving 16 bases unmatched.

At least ten counts were recorded for this clonotype. This rearrangement joins TRBV20-1 to TRBJ2-7; 13 nucleotides match TRBD2. The CDR3 extends over 15 amino acids. Germline V gene sequence: CDR1 DFQATT, CDR2 SNEGSKA (reference sequence). V was clipped by 7 bases and J by 10 bases; unmatched bases: 16. The DNA for the CDR3 is TGCAGTGTTTATTCCCGACTAGCGGGAGGACTCGTACAGTACTTC. Its translation is CSVYSRLAGGLVQYF.

The sample holds many counts of this clonotype. The chain combines TRBV12-3 or TRBV12-4 with TRBJ1-4; D gene uncertain. The CDR3 length is 14 residues. The V end was cut by 4 bases, the J end by 8 bases, with 14 bases between. CDR3 sequence (DNA): TGTGCCAGCAGTTCCTCCCGCCCGCAAGAAAAACTGTTTTTT. This codes for CASSSSRPQEKLFF.

This clonotype showed up many times. The rearrangement links TRBV7-2 to TRBJ2-1, with 8 positions matching TRBD2. CDR3 length equals 16 residues. Unmatched junction bases numbered 7, after V lost 6 bases and J lost 0 bases. Germline V CDR1 and CDR2: SGHTA, FQGNSA. This CDR3 reads CASRRTSGSSYNEQFF. The CDR3, as DNA: TGTGCCAGCAGACGCACTAGCGGAAGCTCCTACAATGAGCAGTTCTTC.

This clonotype was found a few times. The J gene is TRBJ2-3, the V gene TRBV2; D call uncertain. CDR3 size: 16 residues. CDR1 and CDR2 (germline): SNHLY, FYNNEI. Trimming removed 4 bases from V and 2 bases from J, with 16 bases in between. CDR3 amino acids: CASSARPSLNTDTQYF. The CDR3 region has the DNA TGTGCCAGCAGTGCCAGGCCCTCACTCAACACAGATACGCAGTATTTT.

The sample holds many counts of this clonotype. The rearrangement joins TRBV4-1 to TRBJ2-1, with TRBD2 matching 9 bases. The germline V gene encodes CDR1 MGHRA and CDR2 YSYEKL. With V trimmed by 0 bases and J by 15 bases, 0 bases remained unmatched. This CDR3 spans 11 amino acids. Here the CDR3 DNA reads TGCGCCAGCAGCCAAGAGGGACTAGCGTTCTTC. Amino acid sequence: CASSQEGLAFF.